These T cell receptor beta chains were read from a single sample in a study of shared clonotypes between healthy human individuals. The method was immunoSEQ multiplex PCR; TCRdb's version includes in-frame clones alone and lacks a portion of them. The sample lists some 1.4 million clones, 96% occurring once. Sequencing was performed on naive CD4+ T cells sorted from blood. Source of these receptors: a man aged 30 to 39 in good health. CDR3s include the opening cysteine and the closing phenylalanine or tryptophan. The D gene is left open where the match is weak. Clone sizes are given selectively: once, few, many, or a class where the clone is expanded.

j_gene | d_gene | abundance | v_gene | CDR3aa | CDR3nt
TRBJ1-3 | - | - | TRBV28 | CASHTSGNTIYF | TGTGCCAGCCACACCTCTGGAAACACCATATATTTT
TRBJ2-7 | TRBD2 | - | TRBV7-2 | CASSWLAGGPYEQYF | TGTGCCAGCAGCTGGCTAGCGGGAGGTCCCTACGAGCAGTACTTC
TRBJ2-5 | TRBD2 | - | TRBV4-1 | CASSQDPSGGGETQYF | TGCGCCAGCAGCCAAGACCCTAGCGGGGGTGGAGAGACCCAGTACTTC
TRBJ2-5 | TRBD2 | - | TRBV5-4 | CASSRSSGRALAETQYF | TGTGCCAGCAGCAGATCTAGCGGGAGGGCCCTTGCGGAGACCCAGTACTTC
TRBJ1-3 | TRBD1 | once | TRBV7-9 | CASSMTGGSGNTIYF | TGTGCCAGCAGCATGACAGGGGGCTCTGGAAACACCATATATTTT
TRBJ2-5 | - | - | TRBV7-9 | CASSPEYQETQYF | TGTGCCAGCAGCCCGGAGTACCAAGAGACCCAGTACTTC
TRBJ1-2 | TRBD1 | - | TRBV4-1 | CASSQDTAGGRYGYTF | TGCGCCAGCAGCCAAGACACGGCAGGGGGCCGGTATGGCTACACCTTC
TRBJ2-1 | - | - | TRBV11-2 | CASSWRLGQNEQFF | TGTGCCAGCAGCTGGCGACTAGGACAGAATGAGCAGTTCTTC
TRBJ2-2 | - | - | TRBV11-2 | CASSPSPANTGELFF | TGTGCCAGCAGCCCTTCCCCCGCGAACACCGGGGAGCTGTTTTTT
TRBJ2-3 | TRBD1 | - | TRBV28 | CASRYRDRGNTDTQYF | TGTGCCAGCAGGTACAGGGACAGGGGAAACACAGATACGCAGTATTTT
TRBJ2-7 | - | few | TRBV6-1 | CASSEAGRPVNEQYF | TGTGCCAGCAGTGAAGCCGGCAGGCCTGTCAACGAGCAGTACTTC
TRBJ1-5 | - | - | TRBV2 | CASTQSFSNQPQHF | TGTGCCAGCACCCAGAGCTTTAGCAATCAGCCCCAGCATTTT
TRBJ1-1 | - | - | TRBV15 | CATSRVSGNTEAFF | TGTGCCACCAGCAGAGTGTCCGGTAACACTGAAGCTTTCTTT
TRBJ2-2 | - | few | TRBV19 | CASSLTGELFF | TGTGCCAGTAGCCTGACCGGGGAGCTGTTTTTT
TRBJ1-1 | - | - | TRBV6-6 | CASSYSGTTEAFF | TGTGCCAGCAGTTACTCGGGGACCACTGAAGCTTTCTTT
TRBJ1-5 | - | - | TRBV19 | CASSPDSLITSNQPQHF | TGTGCCAGTAGCCCCGACAGCCTCATAACTAGCAATCAGCCCCAGCATTTT
TRBJ1-1 | - | - | TRBV7-2 | CASSSTTGNTEAFF | TGTGCCAGCAGCTCTACTACCGGGAACACTGAAGCTTTCTTT
TRBJ2-7 | TRBD1 | - | TRBV6-5 | CASSTRGLRSYEQYF | TGTGCCAGCAGTACCAGGGGGCTCCGCTCCTACGAGCAGTACTTC
TRBJ2-7 | - | - | TRBV18 | CASSPTDTYEQYF | TGTGCCAGCTCACCGACAGATACCTACGAGCAGTACTTC
TRBJ2-2 | - | - | TRBV5-1 | CASSNILNAGTPNTGELFF | TGCGCCAGCAGCAATATCCTAAACGCCGGGACACCGAACACCGGGGAGCTGTTTTTT
TRBJ1-5 | - | - | TRBV4-1 | CASSRDLNSNQPQHF | TGCGCCAGCAGCCGAGACCTTAATAGCAATCAGCCCCAGCATTTT
TRBJ2-5 | - | - | TRBV18 | CASSPYQKETQYF | TGTGCCAGCTCACCATACCAGAAAGAGACCCAGTACTTC
TRBJ2-7 | - | - | TRBV28 | CASSLSHEQYF | TGTGCCAGCAGTTTAAGCCACGAGCAGTACTTC
TRBJ2-1 | - | - | TRBV9 | CASSVGLGLSYNEQFF | TGTGCCAGCAGCGTAGGCTTAGGTCTATCCTACAATGAGCAGTTCTTC
TRBJ2-1 | - | - | TRBV9 | CASSPRTSYPYNEQFF | TGTGCCAGCAGCCCCAGAACTAGTTACCCTTACAATGAGCAGTTCTTC
TRBJ1-3 | TRBD1 | few | TRBV10-3 | CAISELGTGASSGNTIYF | TGTGCCATCAGTGAGTTGGGGACAGGGGCCTCCTCTGGAAACACCATATATTTT
TRBJ2-7 | TRBD1 | - | TRBV7-9 | CASSLGQGDYEQYF | TGTGCCAGCAGCTTAGGGCAGGGGGATTACGAGCAGTACTTC
TRBJ2-7 | TRBD1 | - | TRBV5-8 | CASSFGDRATREQYF | TGTGCCAGCAGCTTTGGGGACAGGGCGACCCGGGAGCAGTACTTC
TRBJ2-6 | - | - | TRBV15 | CATSRDLAGANVLTF | TGTGCCACCAGCAGAGATTTGGCCGGGGCCAACGTCCTGACTTTC
TRBJ2-3 | TRBD2 | - | TRBV27 | CASSLYPAGGLNTQYF | TGTGCCAGCAGTTTATACCCAGCGGGAGGACTGAATACGCAGTATTTT
TRBJ2-7 | - | - | TRBV15 | CATSRDLSYEQYF | TGTGCCACCAGCAGAGATTTAAGTTACGAGCAGTACTTC
TRBJ2-7 | TRBD2 | - | TRBV5-4 | CASSLSGIAYEQYF | TGTGCCAGCAGCTTGAGCGGGATCGCCTACGAGCAGTACTTC
TRBJ2-7 | - | - | TRBV6-5 | CASSYSDKQYF | TGTGCCAGCAGTTACTCAGACAAGCAGTACTTC
TRBJ2-7 | TRBD2 | - | TRBV27 | CASSLTPWGGYEQYF | TGTGCCAGCAGTCTAACACCATGGGGGGGCTACGAGCAGTACTTC
TRBJ1-4 | TRBD1 | - | TRBV5-1 | CASSLSGTGDEKLFF | TGCGCCAGCAGCTTGTCCGGGACAGGCGATGAAAAACTGTTTTTT
TRBJ2-7 | TRBD2 | - | TRBV9 | CASSQGASGRGEQYF | TGTGCCAGCAGTCAAGGGGCTAGCGGGAGGGGCGAGCAGTACTTC
TRBJ1-3 | - | - | TRBV5-4 | CASTFYGGISGNTIYF | TGTGCCAGCACGTTTTATGGGGGGATCTCTGGAAACACCATATATTTT
TRBJ2-7 | TRBD2 | - | TRBV5-6 | CASSPGTGTTLYEQYF | TGTGCCAGCAGCCCTGGAACCGGGACTACCCTATACGAGCAGTACTTC
TRBJ1-5 | - | - | TRBV2 | CASRTNQPQHF | TGTGCCAGCAGAACCAATCAGCCCCAGCATTTT
TRBJ2-7 | TRBD2 | - | TRBV7-9 | CASFPIRGAGGPKEQYF | TGTGCCAGCTTCCCCATCAGGGGGGCGGGAGGGCCTAAGGAGCAGTACTTC
TRBJ2-7 | TRBD1 | - | TRBV7-9 | CASSRDRATYEQYF | TGTGCCAGCAGCCGGGACAGGGCTACCTACGAGCAGTACTTC
TRBJ1-1 | - | - | TRBV30 | CAWSVWNTEAFF | TGTGCCTGGAGTGTATGGAACACTGAAGCTTTCTTT
TRBJ2-7 | - | - | TRBV7-8 | CASSLDWGRLSYEQYF | TGTGCCAGCAGCTTAGATTGGGGGCGCTTGTCCTACGAGCAGTACTTC
TRBJ1-4 | - | - | TRBV6-4 | CASSPFLGEKLFF | TGTGCCAGCAGTCCCTTTCTGGGGGAAAAACTGTTTTTT
TRBJ2-5 | - | - | TRBV2 | CASSPVQGIGETQYF | TGTGCCAGCAGTCCCGTTCAGGGGATAGGAGAGACCCAGTACTTC
TRBJ2-6 | - | - | TRBV28 | CASRALGVGANVLTF | TGTGCCAGCAGGGCACTAGGTGTTGGGGCCAACGTCCTGACTTTC
TRBJ2-4 | - | - | TRBV28 | CATLNRALAKNIQYF | TGTGCCACACTTAACAGGGCCCTAGCCAAAAACATTCAGTACTTC
TRBJ2-1 | - | - | TRBV2 | CASSEWVEQFF | TGTGCCAGCAGTGAATGGGTTGAGCAGTTCTTC
TRBJ2-7 | - | - | TRBV27 | CASSSLYRAEDYEQYF | TGTGCCAGCAGTTCCCTCTACAGGGCGGAGGACTACGAGCAGTACTTC
TRBJ2-5 | - | - | TRBV4-1 | CASSQERAGETQYF | TGCGCCAGCAGCCAAGAAAGGGCTGGCGAGACCCAGTACTTC
TRBJ2-1 | - | - | TRBV28 | CASGPSSGYFEQFF | TGTGCCAGCGGACCCTCCAGCGGGTATTTTGAGCAGTTCTTC
TRBJ2-1 | TRBD1 | - | TRBV7-2 | CASSSIGTGLNEQFF | TGTGCCAGCAGCTCAATCGGGACAGGGCTAAATGAGCAGTTCTTC
TRBJ1-5 | - | - | TRBV10-2 | CASRDIGINQPQHF | TGCGCCAGCAGGGACATCGGGATTAATCAGCCCCAGCATTTT
TRBJ2-3 | - | - | TRBV6-1 | CASSVRGDTDTQYF | TGTGCCAGCAGTGTGAGAGGGGACACAGATACGCAGTATTTT
TRBJ1-4 | TRBD1 | - | TRBV25-1 | CATGTGDANEKLFF | TGTGCCACCGGGACAGGGGATGCTAATGAAAAACTGTTTTTT